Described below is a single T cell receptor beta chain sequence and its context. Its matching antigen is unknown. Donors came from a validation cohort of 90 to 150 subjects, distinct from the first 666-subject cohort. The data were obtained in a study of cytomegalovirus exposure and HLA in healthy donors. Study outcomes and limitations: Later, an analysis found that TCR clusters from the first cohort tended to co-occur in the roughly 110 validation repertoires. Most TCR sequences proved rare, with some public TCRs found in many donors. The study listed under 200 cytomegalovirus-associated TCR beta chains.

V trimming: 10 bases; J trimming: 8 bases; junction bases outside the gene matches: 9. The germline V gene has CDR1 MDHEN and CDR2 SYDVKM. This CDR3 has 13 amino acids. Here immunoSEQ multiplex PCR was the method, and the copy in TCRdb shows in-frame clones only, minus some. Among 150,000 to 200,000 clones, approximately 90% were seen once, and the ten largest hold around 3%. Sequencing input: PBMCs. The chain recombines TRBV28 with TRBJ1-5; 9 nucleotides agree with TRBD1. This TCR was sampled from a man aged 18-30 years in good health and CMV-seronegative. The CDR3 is CATTTGGAEPQHF. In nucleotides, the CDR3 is TGTGCCACCACTACAGGGGGCGCGGAGCCCCAGCATTTT.